Below, 6 T cell receptor beta chains from the same sample are listed, as sequenced in a study of Ad26.COV2.S vaccination and SARS-CoV-2 variants. TCRdb's copy holds only in-frame clones and misses some; the assay was immunoSEQ multiplex PCR. The table shows fewer than 500,000 clones, with 80% to 95% occurring only once. The treatment denotes: over 15 received Ad26.COV2.S at low or high dose, single or two shots; 5 received placebo; per-sample allocation not given. Repertoires come from day 63 after the first vaccine or placebo injection. Sequencing used peripheral blood, obtained in a trial of Ad26.COV2.S vaccine versus placebo. These receptors were taken from a person aged 18-60 years who received the Ad26.COV2.S COVID-19 vaccine or a placebo.

This clone was picked up one time. Here the CDR3 reads CAISESSGIGSEQYF. DNA of the CDR3: TGTGCCATCAGTGAGTCGTCGGGGATTGGTTCCGAGCAGTACTTC. The chain joins TRBV10-3 to TRBJ2-7; D might be TRBD2 (5 bases). CDR1 is ENHRY and CDR2 is SYGVKD in the germline V gene. V shed 0 bases and J shed 6 bases, with 15 bases lying between them. The CDR3 has 15 residues.

V gene TRBV27 combines with J gene TRBJ2-1, with no clear D. CDR1 and CDR2 from the germline V gene are MNHEY and SMNVEV (reference sequence). The germline V and J ends were trimmed by 2 bases and 4 bases, with 9 bases remaining between them. CDR3 length: 14 residues. Here the CDR3 DNA reads TGTGCCAGCAGTTTAAGGACCATATACAATGAGCAGTTCTTC. It codes for CASSLRTIYNEQFF.

This clone was recorded once. The chain links TRBV4-3 to TRBJ2-7; no reliable D call. V was shortened by 1 base and J by 6 bases, with 10 bases between the two germline ends. The CDR3 runs to 13 residues. Germline V CDR1 and CDR2: LGHNA, YSLEER. The CDR3: CASSQVVSTEQYF. The CDR3 DNA is TGCGCCAGCAGCCAAGTCGTTAGCACCGAGCAGTACTTC.

This chain uses TRBV6-5 with TRBJ2-2; D remains unclear. The V end lost 3 bases, the J end lost 7 bases, and 9 bases lay between the germline ends. Germline V CDR1 and CDR2: MNHEY, SVGAGI. This CDR3 comprises 13 residues. DNA of the CDR3: TGTGCCAGCAGTTATTTGGGGTACGGGGAGCTGTTTTTT. This gives the protein CASSYLGYGELFF.

The genes are TRBV23-1 and TRBJ1-2; no clear D. TRBV23-1 has ORF status, its function being uncertain. The V gene lost 2 bases and the J gene lost 7 bases, with 8 bases spanning the gap. CDR3 length: 12 amino acids. Here the CDR3 DNA reads TGCGCCAGCAGTCAAGGTGGTCGTGGCTACACCTTC. Its translation is CASSQGGRGYTF.

V is TRBV28 and J is TRBJ2-3; 11 positions agree with TRBD1. The CDR3 contains 16 residues. With 4 bases clipped from V and 4 bases from J, the junction kept 7 bases outside the gene matches. CDR1 is MDHEN and CDR2 is SYDVKM in the germline V gene. CDR3 DNA: TGTGCCAGCAGTTCCACCGGGACAGGGGGGGCAGATACGCAGTATTTT. This encodes CASSSTGTGGADTQYF.